This TCR beta chain was sequenced for a study of blood T cell repertoires in COVID-19. Study-wide context: Sites across the United States, Italy and Spain contributed samples from acute and convalescent COVID-19. From T cells, B-cell-depleted T cells, or PBMCs came the material, which was cDNA or gDNA.

Original processing notes: Using reference gene primer amplification, nucleated cell counts were estimated. TCRdb's table, derived via immunoSEQ multiplex PCR, lists solely in-frame clones and lacks some. V and J calls and clone size are copied from that table; D and trimming were computed from the DNA. The sample lists 150,000 to 200,000 clones, around 82% occurring once. CDR3 length equals 13 residues. Losses at the gene ends were 7 bases for V and 7 bases for J; bases not matched to a gene: 7. Per the germline V gene, CDR1 is SGHTA and CDR2 is FQGNSA. This clonotype originated in a woman in her forties with COVID-19, enrolled during active disease. The J gene is TRBJ2-1, the V gene TRBV7-2; 7 positions match TRBD1. Sequenced sample: peripheral blood. The CDR3 sequence is CASNLIQGNEQFF. The CDR3 nucleotides are TGTGCCAGCAACCTGATACAGGGGAATGAGCAGTTCTTC.